The 9 T cell receptor beta chains presented below share a single source sample, sequenced in a study of blood T cell repertoires in COVID-19. Clones were read by immunoSEQ multiplex PCR, and TCRdb kept only the in-frame ones, dropping some. Of 70,000 or so clones in the sample, about 89% were seen once. The sample consisted of peripheral blood. Receptors originate from a man aged 55 to 70 with acute or convalescent COVID-19.

The gene calls are TRBV12-5 and TRBJ2-1, with TRBD2 matching 9 bases. The trim removed 2 bases at V and 10 bases at J, leaving 15 bases unmatched. This CDR3 spans 17 amino acids. Germline assignment: CDR1 LGHNT and CDR2 FRNRAP. The CDR3 nucleotides are TGTGCTAGTGGTTTGCCTAGCGGGATCTTCGGATTCAGCGAGCAGTTCTTC. Protein sequence: CASGLPSGIFGFSEQFF.

This clone came up once. This sequence joins TRBV3-1 (or the pseudogene TRBV3-2) and TRBJ2-5, with 8 bases lining up with TRBD2. J was trimmed by 0 bases and V by 1 base; bases with no gene match: 7. From germline, CDR1 is LGHDT and CDR2 YNNKEL (reference sequence). There are 17 residues in the CDR3. CDR3 sequence (DNA): TGTGCCAGCAGCCAAGGGGGACTAGGAGGGTACCAAGAGACCCAGTACTTC. Encoded protein: CASSQGGLGGYQETQYF.

This rearrangement joins TRBV5-1 to TRBJ2-7; maybe TRBD1 (5 bases). This CDR3 region has 12 residues. CDR1 is SGHRS and CDR2 is YFSETQ in the germline V gene. Trimming removed 3 bases from V and 3 bases from J, with 7 bases in between. The CDR3 is CASSYTGYEQYF. As DNA, the CDR3 is TGCGCCAGCAGCTATACAGGCTACGAGCAGTACTTC.

The genes are TRBV27 and TRBJ1-1, with a weak D call TRBD1 (5 bases). The V gene lost 6 bases and the J gene lost 4 bases, with 18 bases spanning the gap. The CDR3 is 15 residues long. Germline V gene lookup returns CDR1 MNHEY and CDR2 SMNVEV (reference sequence). The CDR3 DNA is TGTGCCAGCAGCCCTATTGGGATCGGGGGCACTGAAGCTTTCTTT. It specifies CASSPIGIGGTEAFF.

J is TRBJ2-3 and V is TRBV7-3; perhaps TRBD2 as D (5 bases). Germline assignment: CDR1 SGHTA and CDR2 FQGTGA. This CDR3 spans 12 amino acids. The V end lost 1 base, the J end lost 10 bases, and 9 bases lay between the germline ends. Here the CDR3 reads CASSLKLGAQYF. The CDR3 nucleotides are TGTGCCAGCAGCTTAAAACTAGGAGCGCAGTATTTT.

V usage is TRBV28 and J usage is TRBJ1-5, with 7 bases identical to TRBD1. Germline-derived CDR1 and CDR2 are MDHEN and SYDVKM. Unmatched junction bases numbered 5, after V lost 2 bases and J lost 4 bases. The CDR3 runs to 15 residues. This CDR3 reads CASSLRTGRNQPQHF. CDR3 nucleotide sequence: TGTGCCAGCAGTTTACGGACAGGCAGGAATCAGCCCCAGCATTTT.

The chain recombines TRBV28 with TRBJ1-1; perhaps TRBD1 as D (5 bases). V was pared by 7 bases and J by 4 bases, with 10 bases between. This CDR3 has 12 residues. Germline assignment: CDR1 MDHEN and CDR2 SYDVKM. As DNA, the CDR3 is TGTGCCAGCACCTCGGGGGGCACTGAAGCTTTCTTT. As protein: CASTSGGTEAFF. Full variable domain (remainder filled in from reference TRBV28 and TRBJ1-1): DVKVTQSSRYLVKRTGEKVFLECVQDMDHENMFWYRQDPGLGLRLIYFSYDVKMKEKGDIPEGYSVSREKKERFSLILESASTNQTSMYLCASTSGGTEAFFGQGTRLTVV.

CDR3 region: CASSPDRVARVGELFF. The CDR3 DNA sequence: TGTGCCAGCAGTCCGGACAGGGTTGCCCGAGTCGGGGAGCTGTTTTTT. V gene TRBV27 combines with J gene TRBJ2-2, with 8 positions matching TRBD1. Trimming cost V 5 bases and J 7 bases; bases outside gene matches: 12. Germline V CDR1 and CDR2: MNHEY, SMNVEV (reference sequence). This CDR3 contains 16 residues.

The rearrangement joins TRBV6-6 to TRBJ1-2; the match to TRBD1 covers 7 bases. Losses at the gene ends were 7 bases for V and 3 bases for J; bases not matched to a gene: 14. The CDR3 covers 16 residues. The germline CDR1 and CDR2 sequences are MNHNY and SVGAGI (reference sequence). Here the CDR3 reads CASIKRPGQGDYGYTF. Here the CDR3 DNA reads TGTGCCAGCATCAAAAGGCCAGGGCAGGGGGACTATGGCTACACCTTC.